A selection of T cell receptor beta chains follows, all from one sample in a study of T cells in placental villitis. TCRdb's copy holds only in-frame clones and misses some; the assay was immunoSEQ multiplex PCR. The sample holds some 6,500 clones, over 75% seen once. The sample taken for sequencing was placental tissue containing maternal and fetal cells. Source of these receptors: a human patient with infectious villitis; the placental T cells may come from both mother and fetus. The CDR3 runs from the conserved cysteine through the conserved F or W. Fields, in order: D gene, clone size, V gene, J gene, CDR3 DNA, CDR3 protein. A D gene is named only where the DNA matches it firmly. The listing skips clone size in some rows; elsewhere it reads once, few, many or a size class.

>TRBD1|-|TRBV14|TRBJ2-7
TGTGCCAGCAGCCAACAGGGGGCCTACGAGCAGTACTTC
CASSQQGAYEQYF
>TRBD2|large|TRBV7-7|TRBJ2-6
TGTGCCAGCAGCCGGGGAGGGTCAGGGGCCAACGTCCTGACTTTC
CASSRGGSGANVLTF
>TRBD2|-|TRBV4-3|TRBJ2-3
TGCGCCAGCAGCCGGGACAGCGGGGGGAGAGATACGCAGTATTTT
CASSRDSGGRDTQYF
>TRBD1|-|TRBV5-1|TRBJ1-3
TGCGCCAGCAGCTTACTGAACAGGGGCTCTGGAAACACCATATATTTT
CASSLLNRGSGNTIYF
>-|-|TRBV12-3/TRBV12-4|TRBJ1-1
TGTGCCAGCAATTTGCGGGGTAAAGCTTTCTTT
CASNLRGKAFF
>-|-|TRBV29-1|TRBJ1-1
TGCAGCGTTGGAGGCTTCCCTAAGACTGAAGCTTTCTTT
CSVGGFPKTEAFF
>-|-|TRBV6-4|TRBJ2-1
TGTGCCAGCAGCTTCACCCCAGCTAATGAGCAGTTCTTC
CASSFTPANEQFF
>-|few|TRBV25-1|TRBJ2-1
TGTGCCAGCAGTGAGAAAACGGGGTCCGTGGTTGGTGAGCAGTTCTTC
CASSEKTGSVVGEQFF
>-|-|TRBV6-1|TRBJ2-1
TGTGCCAGCAGTGAATCGCAGCTACGCCGTGAGCAGTTCTTC
CASSESQLRREQFF
>-|-|TRBV7-2|TRBJ2-7
TGTGCCAGCAGCTTAGGGTTGGGACGGGTCTACGAGCAGTACTTC
CASSLGLGRVYEQYF
>-|-|TRBV21-1|TRBJ1-1
TGTGCCAGCAGCAAAAGGAACACTGAAGCTTTCTTT
CASSKRNTEAFF
>TRBD2|once|TRBV6-6|TRBJ2-3
TGTGCCAGCAACCCGGGACTAGCTCCAAGCACAGATACGCAGTATTTT
CASNPGLAPSTDTQYF
>-|-|TRBV20-1|TRBJ2-3
TGCAGTGCCAAGGTCCCCGGTACGCAGTATTTT
CSAKVPGTQYF
>-|-|TRBV27|TRBJ2-7
TGTGCCAGCAGTGAGGGTCTGGGCGAGCAGTACTTC
CASSEGLGEQYF
>TRBD2|medium-sized|TRBV4-1|TRBJ2-7
TGCGCCAGCAGCCTGCTTTCCGGGGGGAGATACGAGCAGTACTTC
CASSLLSGGRYEQYF
>TRBD1|-|TRBV5-4|TRBJ1-1
TGTGCCAGCAGCTTTTATGGGACAGGGTTCGGCACTGAAGCTTTCTTT
CASSFYGTGFGTEAFF
>TRBD2|-|TRBV7-9|TRBJ2-7
TGTGCCAGCAGCTTAGCCCAGCGGGGGGTCTACGAGCAGTACTTC
CASSLAQRGVYEQYF
>-|-|TRBV19|TRBJ2-5
TGTGCCAGTAGTGTTACGAGGCGGAATCAAGAGACCCAGTACTTC
CASSVTRRNQETQYF
>TRBD2|-|TRBV2|TRBJ2-7
TGTGCCAGCGGGACTAGCGGGGGCGAGCAGTACTTC
CASGTSGGEQYF
>-|-|TRBV6-2/TRBV6-3|TRBJ1-2
TGTGCCAGCAGTTACCCGCTCAGTACTGGAAACTATGGCTACACCTTC
CASSYPLSTGNYGYTF
>-|few|TRBV5-1|TRBJ2-3
TGCGCCAGCAGCTTGGGGTCTAATGCCGCAGATACGCAGTATTTT
CASSLGSNAADTQYF
>TRBD2|few|TRBV19|TRBJ2-1
TGTGCCAGTAGTATCATAGCGGGGGGCGGCTACAATGAGCAGTTCTTC
CASSIIAGGGYNEQFF
>-|-|TRBV7-6|TRBJ1-5
TGTGCCAGCAGCTCTAGTTCGGTTAAAAATCAGCCCCAGCATTTT
CASSSSSVKNQPQHF
>-|-|TRBV14|TRBJ2-5
TGTGCCAGCAGCCAAGTGGGAACCAGGAATAGCGGACAAGAGACCCAGTACTTC
CASSQVGTRNSGQETQYF
>-|-|TRBV2|TRBJ2-7
TGTGCCTGCCAGGCCCATCGAGGACAGTACTTC
CACQAHRGQYF
>-|-|TRBV29-1|TRBJ1-2
TGCAGCGTTGAAGGACACCATAACTATGGCTACACCTTC
CSVEGHHNYGYTF
>TRBD2|-|TRBV5-4|TRBJ2-1
TGTGCCAGCAGACTAGCGCCCAATAACAATGAGCAGTTCTTC
CASRLAPNNNEQFF
>-|-|TRBV6-2/TRBV6-3|TRBJ2-1
TGTGCCAGCATCCCCGACAGAAACAATGAGCAGTTCTTC
CASIPDRNNEQFF
>-|-|TRBV11-2|TRBJ2-3
TGTGCCAGCAGCTTAGACCCCCTGGTGAAATTGGGCACAGATACGCAGTATTTT
CASSLDPLVKLGTDTQYF
>-|-|TRBV19|TRBJ2-2
TGTGCCAGTAGTATACTTCCCGGGGAGCTGTTTTTT
CASSILPGELFF
>TRBD1|-|TRBV10-3|TRBJ2-7
TGTGCCATCAGTGAGTCGGGGACAGACGTCCAGATCTCCTACGAGCAGTACTTC
CAISESGTDVQISYEQYF
>-|once|TRBV10-3|TRBJ2-3
TGTGCCATCAGCCGGGACTCCACAGATACGCAGTATTTT
CAISRDSTDTQYF
>TRBD2|few|TRBV2|TRBJ2-7
TGTGCCAGCAGTGAAACTAGCGCAGCCTACGAGCAGTACTTC
CASSETSAAYEQYF
>TRBD1|-|TRBV5-1|TRBJ1-3
TGCGCCAGCAGCCCCCAGGGGGGCGACACCATATATTTT
CASSPQGGDTIYF
>TRBD1|-|TRBV4-1|TRBJ2-2
TGCGCCAGCAGCCTCCGGGACAGGGTTTTGGCCGGGGAGCTGTTTTTT
CASSLRDRVLAGELFF
>-|-|TRBV6-5|TRBJ1-4
TGTGCCAGCAGTTATAGGGGGGGGCAGAAACTGTTTTTT
CASSYRGGQKLFF